These 30 T cell receptor beta chains were sequenced from one sample in a study of OX40 agonist ivuxolimab in advanced cancers. This table comes from immunoSEQ multiplex PCR, and its TCRdb copy is limited to in-frame clones, with some not included. The sample holds 25,000 to 35,000 clones, around 88% seen once. The sequencing used CD4+ or CD8+ T cells sorted from blood, collected in a trial of the OX40 agonist ivuxolimab. The receptors come from an adult with an advanced solid tumor such as melanoma, head and neck, liver or kidney cancer.

This chain uses TRBV9 with TRBJ1-4, with 7 bases that match TRBD1. Germline V CDR1 and CDR2: SGDLS, YYNGEE. The CDR3 is 14 residues long. V was pared by 7 bases and J by 6 bases, with 9 bases of the junction left unmatched. DNA for the CDR3: TGTGCCAGCGGAACAGGGGCCCCGGATGAAAAACTGTTTTTT. Protein: CASGTGAPDEKLFF.

CDR3 in DNA: TGTGCCAGCAGCCACCGACGGCAGCCCTACGAGCAGTACTTC. Encoded protein: CASSHRRQPYEQYF. The V call is TRBV13, the J call TRBJ2-7; D is undetermined. V was shortened by 5 bases and J by 2 bases, with 13 bases between the two germline ends. CDR3 length: 14 residues. Germline loops: CDR1 PRHDT, CDR2 FYEKMQ (reference sequence). Using reference TRBV13 and TRBJ2-7 for the parts outside the CDR3, the full variable domain is AAGVIQSPRHLIKEKRETATLKCYPIPRHDTVYWYQQGPGQDPQFLISFYEKMQSDKGSIPDRFSAQQFSDYHSELNMSSLELGDSALYFCASSHRRQPYEQYFGPGTRLTVT.

The J gene is TRBJ1-6, the V gene TRBV27; 7 bases agree with TRBD1. Germline V gives CDR1 MNHEY, CDR2 SMNVEV (reference sequence). V lost 6 bases to trimming and J lost 9 bases; unmatched junction nucleotides: 20. This CDR3 has 18 amino acids. CDR3 sequence: CASSPLGTASGISSPLHF. The DNA for the CDR3 is TGTGCCAGCAGCCCCCTTGGGACAGCGAGTGGGATTAGTTCACCCCTCCACTTT.

The chain uses TRBV10-1 and TRBJ1-1; TRBD1 might be the D (5 bases). The CDR3 extends over 18 amino acids. Trimming removed 2 bases from V and 0 bases from J, with 19 bases in between. CDR1 WNHNN and CDR2 SYGVQD come from the germline V gene (reference sequence). The chain's CDR3 is CASSEASIRGPMNTEAFF. The CDR3 nucleotides are TGCGCCAGCAGTGAGGCCAGTATAAGGGGCCCGATGAACACTGAAGCTTTCTTT.

The rearrangement uses TRBV7-6 and TRBJ1-4; 10 positions agree with TRBD1. V was clipped by 5 bases and J by 8 bases; unmatched bases: 5. The CDR3 is made up of 14 amino acids. The germline V gene encodes CDR1 SGHVS and CDR2 FNYEAQ. The CDR3: CASSRGQGYEKLFF. DNA of the CDR3: TGTGCCAGCAGCAGGGGACAGGGGTACGAAAAACTGTTTTTT.

The rearrangement links TRBV5-5 to TRBJ2-3; D possibly matches TRBD1 or TRBD2 (5 bases each). The CDR3 covers 15 residues. Trimming pared 4 bases from V and 0 bases from J, leaving 12 bases between. The V gene's germline CDR1 is SGHKS and CDR2 YYEKEE (reference sequence). The CDR3 DNA is TGTGCCAGCAGCGTGGGGGTTTCTAGCACAGATACGCAGTATTTT. Amino acids: CASSVGVSSTDTQYF.

This clone is classed as medium-sized. The chain links TRBV6-6 to TRBJ2-7; 10 bases fit TRBD1. The V and J ends lost 5 bases and 4 bases, in that order; junction bases with no gene match: 11. Germline V CDR1 and CDR2: MNHNY, SVGAGI (reference sequence). The CDR3 covers 16 residues. The CDR3 spells CASSAALGTGAYEQYF. CDR3 in DNA: TGTGCCAGCAGTGCCGCCCTGGGGACAGGGGCGTACGAGCAGTACTTC.

V is TRBV4-1 and J is TRBJ2-5; the D gene could be TRBD1 or TRBD2 (6 bases each). Germline lookup yields CDR1 MGHRA and CDR2 YSYEKL. The CDR3 is 14 amino acids. V gave up 3 bases and J gave up 5 bases, with 13 bases separating them. In DNA form, the CDR3 reads TGCGCCAGCAGCCAGATGGGGGGCGGGGAGACCCAGTACTTC. Encoded protein: CASSQMGGGETQYF.

The rearrangement links TRBV6-5 to TRBJ2-3; the D gene is possibly TRBD2 (5 bases). This CDR3 spans 16 amino acids. The germline CDR1 and CDR2 sequences are MNHEY and SVGAGI. V was cut by 2 bases and J by 1 base, with 13 bases left in between. This CDR3 is CASSYTSGSGTDTQYF. The CDR3 nucleotides read TGTGCCAGCAGTTACACGTCGGGGTCGGGCACAGATACGCAGTATTTT.

By proportion, this clone is medium-sized. This chain joins TRBV7-9 and TRBJ2-7, with TRBD1 as a possible D gene (5 bases). CDR3 length: 13 residues. V was shortened by 5 bases and J by 1 base, with 9 bases between the two germline ends. Germline V lookup: CDR1 SEHNR, CDR2 FQNEAQ (reference sequence). The DNA of the CDR3 is TGTGCCAGCAGCGGAACAGGATCCTACGAGCAGTACTTC. This codes for CASSGTGSYEQYF.

The sample holds a few counts of this clone. The V call is TRBV5-6, the J call TRBJ1-5; a possible D gene is TRBD1 (5 bases). The CDR3 totals 13 residues. With 4 bases removed from V and 7 bases from J, the gap between germline ends came to 12 bases. The germline V gene has CDR1 SGHDT and CDR2 YYEEEE. The CDR3 DNA follows: TGTGCCAGCAGCATCCAGGGTTGGCAGCCCCAGCATTTT. Translation: CASSIQGWQPQHF.

The genes are TRBV19 and TRBJ1-1, with D uncertain. Trimming pared 4 bases from V and 1 base from J, leaving 13 bases between. CDR1 and CDR2 from the germline V gene are LNHDA and SQIVND (reference sequence). The CDR3 covers 15 residues. The CDR3 DNA is TGTGCCAGTAGTACCTGGATCAATGAGAACACTGAAGCTTTCTTT. Its protein product is CASSTWINENTEAFF.

The V call is TRBV4-1, the J call TRBJ2-7; tentatively, D is TRBD2 (5 bases). The CDR3 is made up of 15 amino acids. The V end was cut by 1 base, the J end by 1 base, with 11 bases between. Germline V gene data show CDR1 as MGHRA and CDR2 as YSYEKL. CDR3 sequence reads: CASSQGAGGSYEQYF. The CDR3, as DNA: TGCGCCAGCAGCCAAGGGGCAGGAGGTTCCTACGAGCAGTACTTC.

This chain links TRBV7-6 with TRBJ2-1; no firm D call. V was trimmed by 1 base and J by 10 bases, leaving 11 bases between them. Germline V gene data show CDR1 as SGHVS and CDR2 as FNYEAQ. The CDR3 sequence is 13 residues long. CDR3 in amino acids: CASSLVYSGEQFF. Here the CDR3 DNA reads TGTGCCAGCAGCTTAGTCTACTCTGGCGAGCAGTTCTTC.

This clone has just a few counts. The chain is built from TRBV19 and TRBJ1-2; D is unresolved. CDR1 LNHDA and CDR2 SQIVND come from the germline V gene (reference sequence). CDR3 length: 12 amino acids. Between the trimmed V and J ends, which lost 7 bases and 8 bases, there was a span of 14 bases. The CDR3 DNA reads TGTGCCAGTAACAATCCGGACTCCGGCTACACCTTC. This translates into CASNNPDSGYTF.

The chain combines TRBV27 with TRBJ2-3, with D possibly matching TRBD2 (5 bases). The CDR3 contains 16 residues. V was pared by 1 base and J by 0 bases, with 11 bases between. Germline V gene lookup returns CDR1 MNHEY and CDR2 SMNVEV (reference sequence). The CDR3 is CASSLLGESSTDTQYF. CDR3 DNA sequence: TGTGCCAGCAGTTTATTGGGAGAATCTAGCACAGATACGCAGTATTTT.

The chain combines TRBV28 with TRBJ2-3; D perhaps matches TRBD1 (5 bases). Trimming removed 5 bases from V and 1 base from J, with 16 bases in between. This CDR3 contains 16 residues. Per the germline V gene, CDR1 is MDHEN and CDR2 is SYDVKM. The CDR3 sequence: CASSQIRARRTDTQYF. The CDR3 DNA reads TGTGCCAGCAGTCAGATCAGGGCCCGACGCACAGATACGCAGTATTTT.

This rearrangement joins TRBV27 to TRBJ2-1; 8 bases match TRBD2. Germline CDR1 and CDR2: MNHEY and SMNVEV (reference sequence). V shed 7 bases and J 5 bases; nucleotides not matched to a gene: 7. The CDR3 is 14 residues long. The chain's CDR3 is CASTTGGAHNEQFF. CDR3 sequence (DNA): TGTGCCAGCACCACGGGGGGGGCTCACAATGAGCAGTTCTTC.

The chain uses TRBV7-8 and TRBJ1-1; no firm D call. CDR1 is SGHVS and CDR2 is FQNEAQ in the germline V gene. Trimming removed 0 bases at V and 7 bases at J, with 3 bases between. This CDR3 region has 11 residues. Here the CDR3 reads CASSLAGEAFF. CDR3 nucleotide sequence: TGTGCCAGCAGCTTAGCAGGTGAAGCTTTCTTT. The whole variable domain, remainder taken from reference TRBV7-8 and TRBJ1-1, is GAGVSQSPRYKVAKRGQDVALRCDPISGHVSLFWYQQALGQGPEFLTYFQNEAQLDKSGLPSDRFFAERPEGSVSTLKIQRTQQEDSAVYLCASSLAGEAFFGQGTRLTVV.

This clone has a single count. This chain links TRBV6-1 with TRBJ2-7, with TRBD2 matching over 10 bases. Unmatched junction bases numbered 6, after V lost 5 bases and J lost 2 bases. The CDR3 loop spans 15 amino acids. Germline V lookup: CDR1 MNHNS, CDR2 SASEGT. The chain's CDR3 is CASSPLAGGAYEQYF. As DNA, the CDR3 is TGTGCCAGCAGTCCTTTAGCGGGGGGTGCCTACGAGCAGTACTTC.

Concerning this clone itself: Other DNA sequences in this sample translate to the same CDR3. The chain combines TRBV5-6 with TRBJ2-7, with D perhaps matching TRBD1 (5 bases). The V gene's germline CDR1 is SGHDT and CDR2 YYEEEE. The CDR3 contains 13 residues. V shed 0 bases and J shed 4 bases, with 8 bases lying between them. CDR3 nucleotides: TGTGCCAGCAGCTTGGGACAGTCATACGAGCAGTACTTC. Encoded protein: CASSLGQSYEQYF.

V gene TRBV19 combines with J gene TRBJ2-7; TRBD1 is a possible D gene (6 bases). Germline lookup yields CDR1 LNHDA and CDR2 SQIVND (reference sequence). This CDR3 is 14 amino acids long. Trimming removed 5 bases from V and 4 bases from J, with 15 bases in between. CDR3 bases: TGTGCCAGTAGTTCGGGACACGCAGTGTACGAGCAGTACTTC. This gives the protein CASSSGHAVYEQYF.

This rearrangement joins TRBV6-5 to TRBJ1-1; 8 bases line up with TRBD1. The CDR3 has 13 amino acids. Germline V lookup: CDR1 MNHEY, CDR2 SVGAGI. With 3 bases clipped from V and 6 bases from J, the junction kept 3 bases outside the gene matches. The CDR3 DNA follows: TGTGCCAGCAGTTATGACAGGGGCCCTGAAGCTTTCTTT. Residues: CASSYDRGPEAFF.

V is TRBV5-5 and J is TRBJ1-2, with TRBD1 identical over 9 bases. CDR3 length: 15 residues. The germline CDR1 and CDR2 sequences are SGHKS and YYEKEE (reference sequence). Unmatched junction bases numbered 6, after V lost 3 bases and J lost 3 bases. The CDR3 here is CASSSEQGAYYGYTF. For the CDR3, the DNA is TGTGCCAGCAGCTCCGAACAGGGGGCGTACTATGGCTACACCTTC.

The chain employs TRBV10-3 and TRBJ1-4; no firm D call. From germline, CDR1 is ENHRY and CDR2 SYGVKD. V was clipped by 3 bases and J by 7 bases, with 27 bases between them. CDR3 length: 19 residues. CDR3 amino acids: CAISDPPGFGMQLFEKLFF. The CDR3 DNA reads as TGTGCCATCAGTGACCCCCCGGGGTTCGGGATGCAACTTTTTGAAAAACTGTTTTTT.

This clone was seen a single time. J is TRBJ1-5 and V is TRBV19; tentative D call: TRBD1 (5 bases). The germline V gene encodes CDR1 LNHDA and CDR2 SQIVND (reference sequence). Deletions cut 7 bases from V and 4 bases from J, with 14 bases between. The CDR3 sequence is 14 residues long. DNA for the CDR3: TGTGCCAGTAAGGAGGGGCAGAAAAATCAGCCCCAGCATTTT. This sequence encodes CASKEGQKNQPQHF.

A word on this clone: Without the conserved terminal phenylalanine or tryptophan, this CDR3 likely stems from a read error. The chain couples TRBV25-1 to TRBJ1-1; D unclear. From germline, CDR1 is MGHDK and CDR2 SYGVNS. V lost 4 bases to trimming and J lost 4 bases, with 7 bases between them. This CDR3 is built from 12 residues. CDR3: CASSVSGTEAFL. The CDR3 DNA reads TGTGCCAGCAGTGTATCAGGCACTGAAGCTTTCCTT.

This chain connects TRBV5-1 to TRBJ2-7, with a tentative D call TRBD1 (5 bases). Trimming shortened V by 0 bases and J by 5 bases, and 15 bases separated the two germline ends. The CDR3 totals 15 residues. The germline CDR1 and CDR2 sequences are SGHRS and YFSETQ. The CDR3 nucleotides read TGCGCCAGCAGCTTGGGGGCAGGGTCTGTGCACGAGCAGTACTTC. Residues: CASSLGAGSVHEQYF.

This chain links TRBV29-1 with TRBJ1-1; D is perhaps TRBD1 (6 bases). The V gene's germline CDR1 is SQVTM and CDR2 ANQGSEA. Trimming removed 5 bases from V and 5 bases from J, with 12 bases in between. The CDR3 contains 12 residues. Here the CDR3 reads CSVLTGKTEAFF. In nucleotides, the CDR3 is TGCAGCGTTTTAACAGGGAAAACTGAAGCTTTCTTT.

This chain links TRBV30 with TRBJ1-2, with 7 positions matching TRBD1. Looked up from germline, CDR1 is GTSNPN and CDR2 is SVGIG (reference sequence). J lost 5 bases, V lost 4 bases, and 10 bases had no gene match. This CDR3 contains 14 residues. The CDR3 region has the DNA TGTGCCTGGATTGGGACAGCCCTTCAATATGGCTACACCTTC. It is translated as CAWIGTALQYGYTF.